The 5 T cell receptor beta chains reported below all come from one sample, sequenced in a study of read filtering for tumor transcriptome and immune sequencing. This library used roughly 430 ng RNA and molecular barcoded adaptors spanning alpha/delta and beta/gamma chains. TCRdb re-derived calls from the reads in MiXCR, one entry per CDR3 protein. The sample consists of some 80,000 distinct CDR3 sequences, approximately 13% of them appearing once. Sequencing input: a population of CD138-negative cells sorted from bone marrow. The receptors here all came from a donor aged 40 or over with multiple myeloma.

This clonotype showed up many times. J is TRBJ2-5 and V is TRBV2; 10 nucleotides align to TRBD2. This CDR3 spans 16 amino acids. Looked up from germline, CDR1 is SNHLY and CDR2 is FYNNEI. V gave up 0 bases and J gave up 7 bases; unmatched junction bases: 8. The CDR3 region is CASSEARNSGRPTQYF. The CDR3 DNA is TGTGCCAGCAGTGAAGCGCGTAATAGCGGGAGGCCGACCCAGTACTTC.

Note on this clonotype: The junction differs from germline at one of its ends, possibly a read error. The V call is TRBV7-6, the J call TRBJ2-3; 9 positions agree with TRBD2. This CDR3 region has 17 residues. CDR1 SGHVS and CDR2 FNYEAQ come from the germline V gene. CDR3 coding DNA: TGTGCCAGCAGCTCAGGAGTTCCAGCGGGAGGATCAGATACGCAGTACTTT. Encoded protein: CASSSGVPAGGSDTQYF.

As concerns this clonotype: It may be a read error: a sequence one base away is much more abundant. Because it lacks the conserved phenylalanine or tryptophan at the end, this CDR3 is likely a read error. This chain links TRBV20-1 with TRBJ2-7; perhaps TRBD1 as D (8 bases). The CDR3 consists of 15 residues. CDR1 and CDR2 from the germline V gene are DFQATT and SNEGSKA (reference sequence). V was trimmed by 2 bases and J by 3 bases, leaving 17 bases between them. CDR3 coding DNA: TGCAGTGCTAGACCACGGACAGGGAGGGTCTACGAGCAGTACCTC. This translates into CSARPRTGRVYEQYL.

This clonotype was found many times. The rearrangement links TRBV7-2 to TRBJ2-3, with 13 positions matching TRBD2. The germline V gene has CDR1 SGHTA and CDR2 FQGNSA. The CDR3 contains 17 residues. The V segment lost 1 base and the J segment 5 bases; nucleotides outside the gene matches: 6. CDR3 protein: CASSLGGTSGTGDTQYF. The CDR3 DNA sequence: TGTGCCAGCAGCTTAGGTGGGACTAGCGGGACTGGAGATACGCAGTATTTT.

Many counts were recorded for this clonotype. The V and J genes are TRBV3-1 and TRBJ2-1; 8 bases align to TRBD2. CDR3 length: 16 amino acids. CDR1 is LGHDT and CDR2 is YNNKEL in the germline V gene (reference sequence). V dropped 1 base and J dropped 0; count of bases not matched to a gene: 2. Here the CDR3 reads CASSQVSGASYNEQFF. Here the CDR3 DNA reads TGTGCCAGCAGCCAAGTTAGCGGGGCCTCCTACAATGAGCAGTTCTTC.